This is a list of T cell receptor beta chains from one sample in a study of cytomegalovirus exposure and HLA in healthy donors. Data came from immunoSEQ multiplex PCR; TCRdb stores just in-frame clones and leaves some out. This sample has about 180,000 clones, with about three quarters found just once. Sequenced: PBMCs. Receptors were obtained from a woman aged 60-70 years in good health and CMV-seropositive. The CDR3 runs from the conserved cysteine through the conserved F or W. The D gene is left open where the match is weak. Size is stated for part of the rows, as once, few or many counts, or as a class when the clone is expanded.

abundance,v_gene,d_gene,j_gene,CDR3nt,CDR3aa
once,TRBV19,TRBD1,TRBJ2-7,TGTGCCAGTAGTATAGATCGGGACAGCTCCTACGAGCAGTACTTC,CASSIDRDSSYEQYF
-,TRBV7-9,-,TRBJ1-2,TGTGCCAGCAGCTCGACAGTGAACTATGGCTACACCTTC,CASSSTVNYGYTF
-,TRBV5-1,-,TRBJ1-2,TGCGCCAGCAGAACAGGGACCTATGGCTACACCTTC,CASRTGTYGYTF
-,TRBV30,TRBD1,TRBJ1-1,TGTGCCTGGACCAAGCAGGACAGGGCTTTTTCGTCTGAAGCTTTCTTT,CAWTKQDRAFSSEAFF
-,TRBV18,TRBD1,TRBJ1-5,TGTGCCAGCTCACAGGACAGGGCCCAGCCCCAGCATTTT,CASSQDRAQPQHF
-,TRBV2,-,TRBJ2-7,TGTGCCAGCAGTGACGGGGGAAGCTCCTACGAGCAGTACTTC,CASSDGGSSYEQYF
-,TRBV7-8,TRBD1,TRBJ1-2,TGTGCCAGCAGCTTAGAAGACAGGGGGCGAGTTGGCTACACCTTC,CASSLEDRGRVGYTF
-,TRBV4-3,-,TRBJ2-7,TGCGCCAGCAGCCACCTAACTGACAGCGACTACGAGCAGTACTTC,CASSHLTDSDYEQYF
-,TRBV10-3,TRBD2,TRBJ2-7,TGTGCCATACGACTAGCGGGCCTCTACGAGCAGTACTTC,CAIRLAGLYEQYF
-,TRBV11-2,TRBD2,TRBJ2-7,TGTGCCAGCAGCTCATCTAGCGGGCGGCAGTACTTC,CASSSSSGRQYF
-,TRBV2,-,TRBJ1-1,TGTGCCGAAAGTTCTCTGGGGCAGATCACTGAAGCTTTCTTT,CAESSLGQITEAFF
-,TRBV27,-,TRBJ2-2,TGTGCCAGCAGTTTTATACTAGCAGGAAACACCGGGGAGCTGTTTTTT,CASSFILAGNTGELFF
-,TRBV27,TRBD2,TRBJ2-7,TGTGCCAGCAGTTCCCCTCGGGGGGGTAGGGGCTACGAGCAGTACTTC,CASSSPRGGRGYEQYF
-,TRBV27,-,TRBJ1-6,TGTGCCAGCAGTTTGAGGTTTAATTCACCCCTCCACTTT,CASSLRFNSPLHF
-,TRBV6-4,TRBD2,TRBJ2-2,TGTGCCAGCAGTGACACGGGACTAGGCAGCACCGGGGAGCTGTTTTTT,CASSDTGLGSTGELFF
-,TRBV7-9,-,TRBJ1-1,TGTGCCAGCAGCCTTAGCAGCCTGAACACTGAAGCTTTCTTT,CASSLSSLNTEAFF
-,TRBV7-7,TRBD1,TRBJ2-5,TGTGCCAGCAGCTTAGGGGGGACAGGGGGAGAGACCCAGTACTTC,CASSLGGTGGETQYF
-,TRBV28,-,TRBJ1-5,TGTGCCAGCTCAGGCAGGCCTAACAATCAGCCCCAGCATTTT,CASSGRPNNQPQHF
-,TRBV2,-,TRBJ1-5,TGTGCCAGCAGAACCCCTAGGCAGCCCCAGCATTTT,CASRTPRQPQHF
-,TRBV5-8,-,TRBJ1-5,TGTGCCAGCAGCTGGGGCGGCAAGTATCAGCCCCAGCATTTT,CASSWGGKYQPQHF
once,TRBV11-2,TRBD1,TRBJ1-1,TGTGCCAGCTGCCTTCAGGGGGAGAACACTGAAGCTTTCTTT,CASCLQGENTEAFF
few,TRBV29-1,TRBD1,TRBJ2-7,TGCAGCGTTCAGGACAGGGTCTCCTACGAGCAGTACTTC,CSVQDRVSYEQYF
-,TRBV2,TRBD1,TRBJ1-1,TGTGCCAGCAGGTACAGGGGGCCCGAAGCTTTCTTT,CASRYRGPEAFF
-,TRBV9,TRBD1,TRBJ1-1,TGTGCCAGCAGCGTTGAGAAGTGGGACAGGGGGATGGAGAACACTGAAGCTTTCTTT,CASSVEKWDRGMENTEAFF
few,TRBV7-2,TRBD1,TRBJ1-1,TGTGCCAGCAGCTCGGGACAGGGTAGAACTGAAGCTTTCTTT,CASSSGQGRTEAFF
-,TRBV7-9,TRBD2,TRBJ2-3,TGTGCCAGCAGCTCCCTAGGGACTAGCGGGAGATTATATGATACGCAGTATTTT,CASSSLGTSGRLYDTQYF
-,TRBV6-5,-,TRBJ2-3,TGTGCCAGCAGTCCAACCAGAGATACGCAGTATTTT,CASSPTRDTQYF
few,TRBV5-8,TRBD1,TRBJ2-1,TGTGCCAGCAGCCTGACAGGGTTCGGTTTCAAGTACAATGAGCAGTTCTTC,CASSLTGFGFKYNEQFF
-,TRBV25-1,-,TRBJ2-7,TGTGCCAGCAGTGGGCAACCCTCCTACGAGCAGTACTTC,CASSGQPSYEQYF
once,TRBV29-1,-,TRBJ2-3,TGCAGCGTTGAACCAGGGGATACGCAGTATTTT,CSVEPGDTQYF
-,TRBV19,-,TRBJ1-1,TGTGCCAGTTCCAGGGGCATGAACACTGAAGCTTTCTTT,CASSRGMNTEAFF
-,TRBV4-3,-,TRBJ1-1,TGCGCCAGCAGCCCCCTGGAGCAGGGGCTGCAGTATGCTTTCTTT,CASSPLEQGLQYAFF
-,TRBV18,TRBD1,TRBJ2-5,TGTGCCAGCTCACCAGGGACAGATCAAGAGACCCAGTACTTC,CASSPGTDQETQYF
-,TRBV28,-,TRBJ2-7,TGTGCCAGCAGAAATCCGGGAGCCTACGAGCAGTACTTC,CASRNPGAYEQYF
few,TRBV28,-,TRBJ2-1,TGTGCCAGCAGTTTATCGAGAAGTAGCGGAAGGCTCTACAATGAGCAGTTCTTC,CASSLSRSSGRLYNEQFF
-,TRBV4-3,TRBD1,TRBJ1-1,TGCGCCAGCAGCCAAGGCCCCGGACAGGGGGGTACTGAAGCTTTCTTT,CASSQGPGQGGTEAFF
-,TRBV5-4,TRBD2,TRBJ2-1,TGTGCCAGCAGGTTACTAGCGGGGTCCTACAATGAGCAGTTCTTC,CASRLLAGSYNEQFF
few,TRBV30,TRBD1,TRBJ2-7,TGTGCCTGGAGTGTACGTGGACAGGGGGCGTACGAGCAGTACTTC,CAWSVRGQGAYEQYF
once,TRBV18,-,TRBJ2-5,TGTGCCAGCTCACCAGAACTCCCCAGCGGAGAGACCCAGTACTTC,CASSPELPSGETQYF
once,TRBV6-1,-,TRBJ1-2,TGTGCCAGCAGGGACATAACGGTCTATGGCTACACCTTC,CASRDITVYGYTF